The 27 T cell receptor beta chains presented below share a single source sample, sequenced in a study of glioma-infiltrating T cells. TCR alpha and beta CDR3 regions were amplified from RNA using iRepertoire nested multiplex PCR. TCRdb processed the multiplex PCR reads anew with MiXCR; each CDR3 protein has one entry. In the table there are some 180,000 distinct CDR3 sequences, approximately 30% of which are singletons. The source material was glioma tissue, nonneoplastic brain tissue, or PBMCs (not recorded which). These receptor sequences come from a human donor with low-grade glioma or glioblastoma, undergoing nonglioma brain surgery, or in good health (not recorded which).

This clonotype appeared many times. The chain combines TRBV4-1 with TRBJ2-2; 8 bases align to TRBD1. V gave up 2 bases and J gave up 6 bases; unmatched junction bases: 20. CDR1 is MGHRA and CDR2 is YSYEKL in the germline V gene. The CDR3 length is 20 residues. CDR3 nucleotides: TGCGCCAGCAGCCAATTAGGATGGGCTGAAGGACAGGGACCCCCCGGGGAGCTGTTTTTT. Its translation is CASSQLGWAEGQGPPGELFF.

This clonotype was recorded at least ten times. The chain combines TRBV14 with TRBJ1-1, with D maybe TRBD1 (5 bases). CDR1 and CDR2 (germline): SGHDN, FVKESK. Trimming took 0 bases from V and 8 from J, leaving 16 bases between them. The CDR3 has 15 residues. The CDR3 is CASSQEYEGSAEAFF. CDR3 coding DNA: TGTGCCAGCAGCCAAGAATACGAGGGGTCGGCCGAAGCTTTCTTT.

This clonotype was counted at least ten times. V and J are TRBV7-8 and TRBJ1-6; D not certain. The germline V gene encodes CDR1 SGHVS and CDR2 FQNEAQ. Trimming removed 4 bases at V and 7 bases at J, with 14 bases between. This CDR3 comprises 15 residues. The CDR3, as DNA: TGTGCCAGCAGCTCCGGGATCCTGACCAATTCACCCCTCCACTTT. Translation: CASSSGILTNSPLHF.

This clonotype has at least ten counts. The chain is built from TRBV6-1 and TRBJ2-3, with TRBD2 identical over 11 bases. Per the germline V gene, CDR1 is MNHNS and CDR2 is SASEGT. Losses at the gene ends were 5 bases for V and 6 bases for J; bases not matched to a gene: 10. The CDR3 extends over 16 amino acids. The CDR3 DNA reads as TGTGCCAGCAGTTCCGTCCTAGCGGGAGGTGTCGATACGCAGTATTTT. This codes for CASSSVLAGGVDTQYF.

In this sample, this clonotype turned up a few times. V is TRBV19 and J is TRBJ1-5; 11 positions agree with TRBD1. The germline V gene encodes CDR1 LNHDA and CDR2 SQIVND (reference sequence). V lost 8 bases and J lost 0; bases outside the gene matches: 9. This CDR3 is 17 amino acids long. This CDR3 is CASSLGTGGYSNQPQHF. The DNA of the CDR3 is TGTGCCAGTTCCCTCGGGACAGGGGGATATAGCAATCAGCCCCAGCATTTT.

This sequence joins TRBV3-1 and TRBJ1-5; possible D gene TRBD1, 5 bases. The CDR3 is made up of 16 amino acids. Germline V gene data show CDR1 as LGHDT and CDR2 as YNNKEL (reference sequence). V lost 4 bases, J lost 4 bases, and 17 bases lay in between. Here the CDR3 reads CASSLGTGDRNQPQHF. The CDR3 DNA reads TGTGCCAGCAGCCTCGGGACGGGAGATAGAAATCAGCCCCAGCATTTT.

V gene TRBV5-4 combines with J gene TRBJ2-4; 9 bases align to TRBD1. The CDR3 runs 13 residues. J lost 7 bases, V lost 4 bases, and 3 bases had no gene match. Germline loops: CDR1 SGHNT, CDR2 YYREEE (reference sequence). The CDR3 region has the DNA TGTGCCAGCAGCCCTGGACAGGGGAACATTCAGTACTTC. It encodes CASSPGQGNIQYF.

In its sample, this clonotype was seen many times. V usage is TRBV28 and J usage is TRBJ1-2; 10 bases fit TRBD1. The CDR3 runs to 17 residues. V was clipped by 1 base and J by 7 bases; unmatched bases: 12. Germline CDR1 reads MDHEN; CDR2 reads SYDVKM. The CDR3 region is CASSLYDSRDRGGGYTF. CDR3 coding DNA: TGTGCCAGCAGTTTATACGATTCCCGGGACAGGGGAGGTGGCTACACCTTC.

This clonotype has at least ten counts. The chain has TRBV28 and TRBJ2-6; unclear D gene. This CDR3 is built from 17 residues. CDR1 is MDHEN and CDR2 is SYDVKM in the germline V gene. V was shortened by 6 bases and J by 0 bases, with 15 bases between the two germline ends. The CDR3 region is CASSPLIGYSGANVLTF. In DNA form, the CDR3 reads TGTGCCAGCAGCCCACTAATAGGATACTCTGGGGCCAACGTCCTGACTTTC. The entire variable domain, with the rest obtained from reference TRBV28 and TRBJ2-6, is as follows: DVKVTQSSRYLVKRTGEKVFLECVQDMDHENMFWYRQDPGLGLRLIYFSYDVKMKEKGDIPEGYSVSREKKERFSLILESASTNQTSMYLCASSPLIGYSGANVLTFGAGSRLTVL.

In its sample, this clonotype was seen many times. The chain uses TRBV19 and TRBJ2-3, with D tentatively TRBD2 (6 bases). This CDR3 contains 11 residues. Germline V gene data show CDR1 as LNHDA and CDR2 as SQIVND (reference sequence). For the CDR3, the DNA is TGTGCTAGCGGCTTCACAGATACGCAGTATTTT. As protein: CASGFTDTQYF.

This clonotype has a count of ten or more. V usage is TRBV20-1 and J usage is TRBJ1-5; D gene ambiguous. The CDR3 loop spans 16 amino acids. V was cut by 3 bases and J by 0 bases, with 15 bases left in between. CDR1 and CDR2 (germline): DFQATT, SNEGSKA (reference sequence). The CDR3 here is CSARGLLAGSNQPQHF. The CDR3 DNA reads as TGCAGTGCTAGGGGCCTTCTGGCGGGTAGCAATCAGCCCCAGCATTTT.

This clonotype was seen many times. The V gene is TRBV20-1, the J gene TRBJ2-7; D possibly corresponds to TRBD2 (6 bases). The ends were cut back, 0 bases at V and 2 bases at J, with 11 bases in the middle. The CDR3 length is 14 residues. Per germline, CDR1 DFQATT and CDR2 SNEGSKA (reference sequence). The CDR3 spells CSARDYSGAYEQYF. The CDR3 region has the DNA TGCAGTGCTAGAGACTATAGCGGAGCCTACGAGCAGTACTTC.

This clonotype has at least ten counts. The V gene is TRBV29-1, the J gene TRBJ1-5; no definite D call. Per germline, CDR1 SQVTM and CDR2 ANQGSEA. Deletions cut 4 bases from V and 0 bases from J, with 7 bases between. There are 13 residues in the CDR3. CDR3 sequence reads: CSVALDSNQPQHF. As DNA, the CDR3 is TGCAGCGTTGCTCTAGATAGCAATCAGCCCCAGCATTTT.

This clonotype has just a few counts. This clone may be a read error of a much larger clone one base away. The chain couples TRBV20-1 to TRBJ2-7, with TRBD2 matching over 9 bases. V lost 1 base to trimming and J lost 3 bases; unmatched junction nucleotides: 4. CDR1 and CDR2 (germline): DFQATT, SNEGSKA (reference sequence). This CDR3 is built from 14 residues. CDR3 sequence: CSARGNSGGYEQYF. CDR3 bases: TGCAGTGCTAGAGGGAATAGCGGGGGCTACGAGCAGTACTTC.

This clonotype has at least ten counts. The chain employs TRBV25-1 and TRBJ1-2; no clear D. Germline loops: CDR1 MGHDK, CDR2 SYGVNS. The CDR3 runs to 11 residues. The V and J ends lost 2 bases and 3 bases respectively, with 1 base between them. The CDR3 sequence: CASSEDYGYTF. The CDR3 DNA sequence: TGTGCCAGCAGTGAAGACTATGGCTACACCTTC.

This clonotype was seen only a few times. The genes are TRBV18 and TRBJ2-1; 10 positions agree with TRBD2. CDR1 and CDR2 (germline): KGHSH, LQKENI. This CDR3 comprises 16 residues. The junction had 10 bases not matched to a gene; V was cut back by 2 bases and J by 9 bases. Written as DNA, the CDR3 is TGTGCCAGCTCACCAAGGACTAGCGGAGGGGGGGGTGAGCAGTTCTTC. Its protein product is CASSPRTSGGGGEQFF.

This chain joins TRBV4-1 and TRBJ2-2; no clear D gene. The CDR3 contains 13 residues. The V gene's germline CDR1 is MGHRA and CDR2 YSYEKL. V lost 0 bases, J lost 6 bases, and 5 bases lay in between. The CDR3 DNA sequence: TGCGCCAGCAGCCAAGAGGGTTCCGGGGAGCTGTTTTTT. It is translated as CASSQEGSGELFF.

The genes are TRBV20-1 and TRBJ1-2; no firm D call. CDR1 is DFQATT, CDR2 SNEGSKA, per germline (reference sequence). The CDR3 length is 12 residues. V lost 1 base to trimming and J lost 4 bases, with 7 bases between them. The CDR3 sequence: CSARVYPYGYTF. Written as DNA, the CDR3 is TGCAGTGCTAGAGTCTACCCCTATGGCTACACCTTC.

This clonotype has just a few counts. The chain uses TRBV7-9 and TRBJ2-3, with D uncertain. Trimming removed 4 bases from V and 4 bases from J, with 18 bases in between. Germline V CDR1 and CDR2: SEHNR, FQNEAQ (reference sequence). There are 16 residues in the CDR3. CDR3 loop: CASSSRYEGKADTQYF. CDR3 sequence (DNA): TGTGCCAGCAGCTCCCGATACGAAGGGAAAGCAGATACGCAGTATTTT.

This clonotype was seen at least ten times. The J gene is TRBJ2-7, the V gene TRBV7-2, with a possible D match to TRBD2 (5 bases). The germline CDR1 and CDR2 sequences are SGHTA and FQGNSA. Trimming removed 3 bases from V and 4 bases from J, with 13 bases in between. The CDR3 loop spans 14 amino acids. CDR3 DNA: TGTGCCAGCAGCTTCGACGGTCCGGGATACGAGCAGTACTTC. Protein: CASSFDGPGYEQYF. Full variable domain (missing parts from reference TRBV7-2 and TRBJ2-7): GAGVSQSPSNKVTEKGKDVELRCDPISGHTALYWYRQSLGQGLEFLIYFQGNSAPDKSGLPSDRFSAERTGGSVSTLTIQRTQQEDSAVYLCASSFDGPGYEQYFGPGTRLTVT.

The gene calls are TRBV9 and TRBJ1-5; D gene ambiguous. CDR1 is SGDLS and CDR2 is YYNGEE in the germline V gene. V was trimmed by 0 bases and J by 5 bases, leaving 9 bases between them. This CDR3 spans 14 amino acids. The CDR3 bases are TGTGCCAGCAGCGTAGACGGGTCCTATCAGCCCCAGCATTTT. This encodes CASSVDGSYQPQHF.

There are a few counts of this clonotype. Possible read error: a much larger clone is one base away. V and J are TRBV20-1 and TRBJ2-2; D uncertain. The CDR3 spans 13 residues. Germline CDR1 DFQATT, CDR2 SNEGSKA (reference sequence). This CDR3 reads CSARDLSTGQLFF. The CDR3 DNA reads TGCAGTGCTAGAGATCTAAGCACCGGGCAGCTGTTTTTT.

This clonotype was picked up many times. V gene TRBV19 combines with J gene TRBJ2-3; D is unresolved. The CDR3 is 11 amino acids. Germline lookup yields CDR1 LNHDA and CDR2 SQIVND (reference sequence). Trimming removed 9 bases from V and 5 bases from J, with 9 bases in between. CDR3 in DNA: TGTGCCAGCAGTGCTAGAGATACGCAGTATTTT. This encodes CASSARDTQYF.

This clonotype was picked up many times. The genes are TRBV4-1 and TRBJ2-7; 7 nucleotides align to TRBD1. Germline CDR1 and CDR2: MGHRA and YSYEKL. V dropped 5 bases and J dropped 3; count of bases not matched to a gene: 13. CDR3 length: 16 residues. The CDR3 DNA reads as TGCGCCAGCAGCGAATTTCGGACAGGCAAAAACTACGAGCAGTACTTC. The encoded protein is CASSEFRTGKNYEQYF.

This clonotype was picked up a small number of times. The chain uses TRBV9 and TRBJ1-3, with D tentatively TRBD1 (5 bases). This CDR3 contains 15 residues. V was cut by 3 bases and J by 2 bases, with 12 bases left in between. Germline V gives CDR1 SGDLS, CDR2 YYNGEE. Here the CDR3 reads CASSGAVTAGNTIYF. Here the CDR3 DNA reads TGTGCCAGCAGCGGAGCTGTGACAGCTGGAAACACCATATATTTT.

Points on this clonotype: One base away lies a much larger clone, so this may be a sequencing read error. J is TRBJ2-5 and V is TRBV4-1; D perhaps matches TRBD2 (6 bases). In germline, CDR1 is MGHRA, CDR2 YSYEKL. The CDR3 length is 18 residues. The CDR3 reads CASSQVPGVRKVQETKYF. As DNA, the CDR3 is TGCGCCAGCAGCCAAGTGCCGGGAGTACGGAAAGTTCAAGAGACCAAGTACTTC.

The chain combines TRBV10-3 with TRBJ2-3, with TRBD2 as a possible D gene (6 bases). This CDR3 is 15 amino acids long. Germline CDR1 ENHRY, CDR2 SYGVKD. Trimming took 3 bases from V and 4 from J, leaving 14 bases between them. The CDR3 loop is CAISDTSYGADTQYF. The CDR3 DNA reads TGTGCCATCAGTGATACTAGCTACGGCGCAGATACGCAGTATTTT.